This TCR beta chain was identified in a study of T cell responses to AZD1222 COVID-19 vaccine. Overall study results and limits: The study identified only five to seven AZD1222 recipients as seropositive at baseline. Repertoires were collected only later (after the peak T cell response had occurred).

Libraries were prepared by immunoSEQ multiplex PCR; TCRdb keeps only in-frame clonotypes and omits some of them. The sample lists roughly 140,000 clones; approximately 89% were seen once. As concerns this clone: Its target is not known. This same CDR3 is encoded by further DNA sequences in the sample.

After removal of 0 bases from V and 2 bases from J, the junction contained 4 bases not matched to a gene. This CDR3 has 16 residues. Germline V gives CDR1 MNHEY, CDR2 SVGAGI. The chain joins TRBV6-5 to TRBJ1-2, with 9 bases matching TRBD1. The sequence derives from an adult in good health. Sequenced here: peripheral blood, sampled on day 0 of AZD1222 vaccination. CDR3 in amino acids: CASSYSTGGPNYGYTF. The CDR3 region has the DNA TGTGCCAGCAGTTACTCGACAGGGGGGCCCAACTATGGCTACACCTTC.